This entry describes one T cell receptor beta chain. Its target is not known. This record belongs to a study of immune cell composition in non-small cell lung cancer. Study results and limitations: Clones >0.5% enriched in tumour were rarer in adenocarcinoma (about 33%) than squamous (roughly 75%). Overall clonality, unlike maximal tumour-associated clone frequency, did not predict TIL reactivity. No significant correlation existed between pack-years smoked and tumour clonality.

The V and J ends lost 7 bases and 6 bases, in that order; junction bases with no gene match: 6. Germline V CDR1 and CDR2: MDHEN, SYDVKM. The length of the CDR3 is 14 residues. Frozen unsorted single-cell suspensions supplied the genomic DNA. Sequencing was performed with immunoSEQ multiplex PCR; in TCRdb, only in-frame clones are kept and a portion is missing. The data show roughly 4,200 clones, with roughly 70% seen just once and under 30% held by the top ten. The sample was lung tumor tissue. This clonotype originated in a human donor with non-small cell lung cancer. The rearrangement joins TRBV28 to TRBJ1-5; 10 bases match TRBD1. CDR3 loop: CASKGQGYGQPQHF. The DNA for the CDR3 is TGTGCCAGCAAGGGACAGGGGTACGGTCAGCCCCAGCATTTT. Variable domain in full (rest from reference TRBV28 and TRBJ1-5): DVKVTQSSRYLVKRTGEKVFLECVQDMDHENMFWYRQDPGLGLRLIYFSYDVKMKEKGDIPEGYSVSREKKERFSLILESASTNQTSMYLCASKGQGYGQPQHFGDGTRLSIL.